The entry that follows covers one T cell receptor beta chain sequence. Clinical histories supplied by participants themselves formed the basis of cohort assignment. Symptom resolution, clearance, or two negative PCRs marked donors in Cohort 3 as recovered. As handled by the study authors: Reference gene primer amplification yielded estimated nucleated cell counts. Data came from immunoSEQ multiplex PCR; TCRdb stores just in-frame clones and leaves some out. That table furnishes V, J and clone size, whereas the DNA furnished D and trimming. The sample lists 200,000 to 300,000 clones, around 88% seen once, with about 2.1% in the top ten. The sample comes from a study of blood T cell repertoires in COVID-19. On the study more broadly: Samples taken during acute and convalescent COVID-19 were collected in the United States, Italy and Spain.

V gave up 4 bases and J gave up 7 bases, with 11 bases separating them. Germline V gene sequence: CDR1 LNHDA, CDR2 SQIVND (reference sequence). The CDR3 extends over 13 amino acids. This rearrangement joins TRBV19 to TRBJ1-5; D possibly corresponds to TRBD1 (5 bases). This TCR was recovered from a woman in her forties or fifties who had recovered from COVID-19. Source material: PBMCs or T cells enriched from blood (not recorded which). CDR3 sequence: CASSKSGQQPQHF. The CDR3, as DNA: TGTGCCAGTAGTAAGTCAGGGCAACAGCCCCAGCATTTT.